A single sample is the source of the 27 T cell receptor beta chains below, sequenced in a study of T cells in Graves' hyperthyroidism and ophthalmopathy (dated by TCRdb to the late 2010s). The library came from multiplex PCR. The instrument was an Illumina HiSeq 2000. Amplification of TCR beta CDR3 regions was carried out from RNA transcripts. The TCR CDR3 was subjected to a first round of RT-PCR using the HTBI primer set and the Qiagen OneStep RT-PCR kit. TCRdb reanalyzed the raw reads on its own, using fastp at Q25 for trimming and MiXCR for clone calling, and kept in-frame beta chains. Each entry is one CDR3 protein sequence, shown with its most common DNA and genes. In all, the sample holds over 500,000 distinct CDR3 sequences, and approximately 17% of those were seen once. The ten top clones hold approximately 16% of the sample. The sample taken for sequencing was blood. Source of these receptors: a young woman with Graves' ophthalmopathy.

Comments on this clonotype: With a much larger clone just one base away, this may be a read error. The rearrangement links TRBV27 to TRBJ2-7, with 11 bases lining up with TRBD1. Germline V gene data show CDR1 as MNHEY and CDR2 as SMNVEV (reference sequence). Trimming took 1 base from V and 3 from J; bases not matched to a gene: 2. This CDR3 is 15 amino acids long. CDR3 loop: CASSLFGTGGYEQYF. The CDR3 nucleotides read TGTGCCAGCAGTTTATTCGGGACAGGGGGCTACGAGCAGTACTTC.

This clonotype was counted ten times or more. The chain links TRBV27 to TRBJ2-3; 8 positions match TRBD2. The V gene end was trimmed by 4 bases and the J gene end by 6 bases; junction bases not matched to a gene: 18. CDR1 MNHEY and CDR2 SMNVEV come from the germline V gene (reference sequence). There are 18 residues in the CDR3. The CDR3 is CASSSLLGGARAQDTQYF. The CDR3 DNA is TGTGCCAGCAGTTCCCTCCTCGGGGGGGCCAGAGCCCAGGATACGCAGTATTTT.

This clonotype was seen many times. The chain employs TRBV11-1 and TRBJ1-1, with D possibly TRBD1 on 6 matching bases. Germline values: CDR1 SGHAT, CDR2 FQDESV (reference sequence). The V and J ends lost 1 base and 0 bases respectively, with 27 bases between them. The CDR3 extends over 21 amino acids. CDR3 amino acids: CASSLGQGRASLSFMNTEAFF. In DNA, the CDR3 is TGTGCCAGCAGCTTAGGTCAGGGGCGAGCCTCCTTGTCCTTCATGAACACTGAAGCTTTCTTT.

Only a few counts were recorded for this clonotype. The chain links TRBV7-2 to TRBJ1-1, with D unresolved. Trimming shortened V by 4 bases and J by 2 bases, and 11 bases separated the two germline ends. The CDR3 contains 14 residues. Germline V gives CDR1 SGHTA, CDR2 FQGNSA. The CDR3 loop is CASSSLGPNTEAFF. The CDR3 DNA reads TGTGCCAGCAGCTCGCTGGGCCCCAACACTGAAGCTTTCTTT.

This clonotype occurred many times. The chain combines TRBV30 with TRBJ1-1; no reliable D call. Trimming removed 8 bases at V and 6 bases at J, with 16 bases between. The CDR3 contains 12 residues. CDR1 GTSNPN and CDR2 SVGIG come from the germline V gene (reference sequence). CDR3 DNA sequence: TGTGCCGCCGCGGAAGCGGATTCTGAAGCTTTCTTT. It encodes CAAAEADSEAFF.

This clonotype was counted many times. This chain joins TRBV27 and TRBJ1-1; TRBD1 aligns across 8 bases. V trimming: 5 bases; J trimming: 5 bases; junction bases outside the gene matches: 4. The CDR3 contains 13 residues. Germline V CDR1 and CDR2: MNHEY, SMNVEV (reference sequence). In DNA, the CDR3 is TGTGCCAGCAGTGGACAGGGTATAACTGAAGCTTTCTTT. It is translated as CASSGQGITEAFF.

This clonotype appeared many times. The chain couples TRBV10-3 to TRBJ1-1; tentative D call: TRBD1 (6 bases). From germline, CDR1 is ENHRY and CDR2 SYGVKD. The CDR3 has 12 amino acids. The V end was cut by 5 bases, the J end by 4 bases, with 8 bases between. CDR3 bases: TGTGCCATCAGTACAGGGTCCACTGAAGCTTTCTTT. It codes for CAISTGSTEAFF.

Written as DNA, the CDR3 is TGTGCCAGCCATAATTCCGGGGGGGGAGCAGATACGCAGTATTTT. Protein: CASHNSGGGADTQYF. The rearrangement joins TRBV13 to TRBJ2-3; 8 positions match TRBD2. Germline trimming cut 8 bases from V and 4 bases from J; bases unmatched to any gene: 11. From germline, CDR1 is PRHDT and CDR2 FYEKMQ (reference sequence). The CDR3 totals 15 residues.

This clonotype was counted only a few times. The J gene is TRBJ2-7, the V gene TRBV5-4; no clear D. Germline V gene lookup returns CDR1 SGHNT and CDR2 YYREEE (reference sequence). The CDR3 has 15 amino acids. V gave up 3 bases and J gave up 1 base, with 14 bases separating them. The CDR3 region has the DNA TGTGCCAGCAGCTCAAATGGGCAGGCTTCCTACGAGCAGTACTTC. This sequence encodes CASSSNGQASYEQYF.

This clonotype was counted at least ten times. The chain recombines TRBV30 with TRBJ1-2; tentatively, D is TRBD1 (5 bases). The V and J ends lost 5 bases and 5 bases respectively, with 12 bases between them. The CDR3 covers 12 residues. Germline V gene data show CDR1 as GTSNPN and CDR2 as SVGIG (reference sequence). CDR3 DNA sequence: TGTGCCTGGGGGGACGGAGTGTATGGCTACACCTTC. Residues: CAWGDGVYGYTF.

The V and J genes are TRBV4-1 and TRBJ1-2, with D possibly being TRBD1 (6 bases). This CDR3 is 17 amino acids long. The germline gives CDR1 MGHRA, CDR2 YSYEKL. V shed 3 bases and J shed 2 bases, with 19 bases lying between them. CDR3 loop: CASSQTVGQGSNYGYTF. CDR3 in DNA: TGCGCCAGCAGCCAGACTGTCGGGCAGGGGAGCAACTATGGCTACACCTTC.

This clonotype was seen just once. V and J are TRBV3-1 and TRBJ1-2; the D gene is possibly TRBD1 (6 bases). Trimming took off 2 bases at V and 4 bases at J, with 14 bases between the two ends. CDR1 and CDR2 from the germline V gene are LGHDT and YNNKEL (reference sequence). The CDR3 is made up of 15 amino acids. CDR3 DNA: TGTGCCAGCAGCCAAACACAGGGAATTGGCTATGGCTACACCTTC. It translates to CASSQTQGIGYGYTF.

This clonotype was seen ten or more times. The chain combines TRBV28 with TRBJ1-2, with 7 bases fitting TRBD1. The germline V gene encodes CDR1 MDHEN and CDR2 SYDVKM. Unmatched junction bases numbered 5, after V lost 6 bases and J lost 1 base. This CDR3 has 14 residues. The CDR3 region is CASSWGQSNYGYTF. The CDR3, as DNA: TGTGCCAGCAGCTGGGGACAGAGTAACTATGGCTACACCTTC.

Ten or more counts support this clonotype. This CDR3 is CSAPTRDRERPQHF. The CDR3 DNA reads as TGCAGTGCTCCGACCCGGGACAGGGAAAGACCCCAGCATTTT. This chain links TRBV20-1 with TRBJ1-5; TRBD1 agrees at 9 bases. The CDR3 consists of 14 residues. CDR1 is DFQATT and CDR2 is SNEGSKA in the germline V gene (reference sequence). V was clipped by 5 bases and J by 10 bases; unmatched bases: 12.

This clonotype came up many times. The chain recombines TRBV2 with TRBJ1-4; D might be TRBD1 (6 bases). Germline V CDR1 and CDR2: SNHLY, FYNNEI. V shed 5 bases and J shed 6 bases, with 16 bases lying between them. The CDR3 runs to 15 residues. CDR3 residues: CASSSGQSGDEKLFF. The CDR3, as DNA: TGTGCCAGCAGTTCCGGACAGTCCGGCGATGAAAAACTGTTTTTT.

The chain is built from TRBV28 and TRBJ1-1; TRBD1 is a possible D gene (5 bases). Trimming left V 5 bases short and J 2 bases short, with 15 bases between. The CDR3 consists of 15 residues. Germline-derived CDR1 and CDR2 are MDHEN and SYDVKM. CDR3 sequence (DNA): TGTGCCAGCAGTCGGGACGCAGGGAGTAACACTGAAGCTTTCTTT. Protein sequence: CASSRDAGSNTEAFF. Full variable domain (rest looked up from reference TRBV28 and TRBJ1-1): DVKVTQSSRYLVKRTGEKVFLECVQDMDHENMFWYRQDPGLGLRLIYFSYDVKMKEKGDIPEGYSVSREKKERFSLILESASTNQTSMYLCASSRDAGSNTEAFFGQGTRLTVV.

The chain recombines TRBV20-1 with TRBJ2-1; 14 bases agree with TRBD2. The CDR3 loop spans 18 amino acids. Germline CDR1 is DFQATT and CDR2 is SNEGSKA (reference sequence). The junction had 14 bases not matched to a gene; V was cut back by 4 bases and J by 6 bases. The CDR3 coding sequence is TGCAGTGCTACAATTACACCGGGACTAGCGGGAGATGTCAATGAGCAGTTCTTC. Translation: CSATITPGLAGDVNEQFF.

This clonotype came up many times. One end of the junction does not line up with germline, which may come from a read error. The chain uses TRBV7-7 and TRBJ2-5; TRBD2 agrees at 7 bases. The CDR3 sequence is 15 residues long. Germline CDR1 and CDR2: SSHAT and FNYEAQ (reference sequence). The DNA for the CDR3 is TGTGCTAGCAGCCTCAGCGGGGTTCTACAAGAGACCCAGTACTTC. It specifies CASSLSGVLQETQYF.

There are many counts of this clonotype. The CDR3 loop reads CASSWPGGYEQYF. As DNA, the CDR3 is TGTGCCAGCAGTTGGCCAGGGGGCTACGAGCAGTACTTC. V is TRBV27 and J is TRBJ2-7; 7 positions agree with TRBD1. The CDR3 has 13 residues. V was pared by 4 bases and J by 3 bases, with 3 bases of the junction left unmatched. Germline CDR1 is MNHEY and CDR2 is SMNVEV (reference sequence).

This clonotype was detected ten times or more. The DNA for the CDR3 is TGCAGTGCTAGAGATTCCGGTACAACTAATGAAAAACTGTTTTTT. Translating gives CSARDSGTTNEKLFF. This chain links TRBV20-1 with TRBJ1-4; D unclear. Germline-derived CDR1 and CDR2 are DFQATT and SNEGSKA (reference sequence). Between the trimmed V and J ends, which lost 0 bases and 0 bases, there was a span of 8 bases. The CDR3 has 15 amino acids.

This clonotype was seen a few times. The chain combines TRBV28 with TRBJ2-5, with 7 bases aligning to TRBD1. CDR1 MDHEN and CDR2 SYDVKM come from the germline V gene. The junction had 14 bases not matched to a gene; V was cut back by 5 bases and J by 8 bases. The CDR3 length is 15 residues. The DNA of the CDR3 is TGTGCCAGCAGTCCACCGACAGGGAGAGCGCGTACCCAGTACTTC. Protein sequence: CASSPPTGRARTQYF.

J is TRBJ1-2 and V is TRBV5-8; D possibly corresponds to TRBD1 (6 bases). Trimming left V 4 bases short and J 0 bases short, with 16 bases between. From germline, CDR1 is SGHTS and CDR2 YDEGEE. CDR3 length equals 16 residues. The CDR3 bases are TGTGCCAGCAGCCCCTCGAGGGGGAGAGCTAACTATGGCTACACCTTC. Amino acids: CASSPSRGRANYGYTF. Full variable domain (outside the CDR3, taken from reference TRBV5-8 and TRBJ1-2): EAGVTQSPTHLIKTRGQQATLRCSPISGHTSVYWYQQALGLGLQFLLWYDEGEERNRGNFPPRFSGRQFPNYSSELNVNALELEDSALYLCASSPSRGRANYGYTFGSGTRLTVV.

V usage is TRBV5-5 and J usage is TRBJ2-1; D tentatively fits TRBD1 or TRBD2 (5 bases each). This CDR3 has 16 residues. Germline V gives CDR1 SGHKS, CDR2 YYEKEE (reference sequence). Trimming removed 2 bases at V and 3 bases at J, with 15 bases between. The CDR3 reads CASSFTTGTNYNEQFF. The CDR3 DNA follows: TGTGCCAGCAGCTTTACCACCGGGACGAACTACAATGAGCAGTTCTTC.

Turning to this clonotype: This is likely a read error, given that the CDR3 carries no conserved phenylalanine or tryptophan at its end. This chain joins TRBV6-1 and TRBJ2-3; 9 nucleotides agree with TRBD1. Per the germline V gene, CDR1 is MNHNS and CDR2 is SASEGT. With 8 bases clipped from V and 3 bases from J, the junction kept 6 bases outside the gene matches. The CDR3 sequence is 14 residues long. The CDR3 reads CASGGTGWTDTQYS. The CDR3 nucleotides read TGTGCCAGCGGTGGGACAGGGTGGACAGATACGCAGTATTCT.

The gene calls are TRBV19 and TRBJ1-6; D is perhaps TRBD1 (6 bases). V was shortened by 3 bases and J by 2 bases, with 11 bases between the two germline ends. Germline lookup yields CDR1 LNHDA and CDR2 SQIVND (reference sequence). The length of the CDR3 is 16 residues. The CDR3 sequence: CASSMQGTPYNSPLHF. The CDR3 bases are TGTGCCAGTAGTATGCAGGGGACGCCCTATAATTCACCCCTCCACTTT. The full variable domain, with the rest looked up from reference TRBV19 and TRBJ1-6, is DGGITQSPKYLFRKEGQNVTLSCEQNLNHDAMYWYRQDPGQGLRLIYYSQIVNDFQKGDIAEGYSVSREKKESFPLTVTSAQKNPTAFYLCASSMQGTPYNSPLHFGNGTRLTVT.

This clonotype has ten or more counts. This chain connects TRBV4-1 to TRBJ2-7, with D possibly being TRBD1 or TRBD2 (5 bases each). Germline CDR1 reads MGHRA; CDR2 reads YSYEKL. The CDR3 totals 14 residues. Trimming pared 0 bases from V and 4 bases from J, leaving 10 bases between. Here the CDR3 reads CASSQERWGYEQYF. The CDR3 coding sequence is TGCGCCAGCAGCCAAGAGCGTTGGGGGTACGAGCAGTACTTC.

This clonotype was seen at least ten times. The chain couples TRBV15 to TRBJ2-3; TRBD2 matches at 8 bases. In germline, CDR1 is LNHNV, CDR2 YYDKDF (reference sequence). The CDR3 consists of 14 residues. Unmatched junction bases numbered 4, after V lost 3 bases and J lost 5 bases. CDR3 sequence (DNA): TGTGCCACCAGCAGCCCACTAGCGGAAGATACGCAGTATTTT. Amino acids: CATSSPLAEDTQYF.